Listed here is a single T cell receptor beta chain. Original analysis: Amplification with reference gene primers provided the estimates of nucleated cell counts. TCRdb's table, derived via immunoSEQ multiplex PCR, lists solely in-frame clones and lacks some. V and J calls plus clone size are reproduced from that table; the DNA served to infer D and trimming. The sample consists of around 100,000 clones, approximately 81% of them appearing once. These data originate in a study of blood T cell repertoires in COVID-19. Across the study: Sites across the United States, Italy and Spain contributed samples from acute and convalescent COVID-19. Sources were T cells, B-cell-depleted T cells, or PBMCs; the material itself was cDNA or gDNA.

Trimming removed 1 base from V and 4 bases from J; junction bases left unmatched: 0. Germline assignment: CDR1 MGHRA and CDR2 YSYEKL. The CDR3 loop spans 13 amino acids. The receptor was isolated from a man in his fifties or sixties with acute or convalescent COVID-19. This chain uses TRBV4-1 with TRBJ2-5, with TRBD1 matching over 7 bases. The specimen sequenced was peripheral blood. CDR3 bases: TGCGCCAGCAGCCAAGCAGGGGGAGAGACCCAGTACTTC. Translated, it gives CASSQAGGETQYF.